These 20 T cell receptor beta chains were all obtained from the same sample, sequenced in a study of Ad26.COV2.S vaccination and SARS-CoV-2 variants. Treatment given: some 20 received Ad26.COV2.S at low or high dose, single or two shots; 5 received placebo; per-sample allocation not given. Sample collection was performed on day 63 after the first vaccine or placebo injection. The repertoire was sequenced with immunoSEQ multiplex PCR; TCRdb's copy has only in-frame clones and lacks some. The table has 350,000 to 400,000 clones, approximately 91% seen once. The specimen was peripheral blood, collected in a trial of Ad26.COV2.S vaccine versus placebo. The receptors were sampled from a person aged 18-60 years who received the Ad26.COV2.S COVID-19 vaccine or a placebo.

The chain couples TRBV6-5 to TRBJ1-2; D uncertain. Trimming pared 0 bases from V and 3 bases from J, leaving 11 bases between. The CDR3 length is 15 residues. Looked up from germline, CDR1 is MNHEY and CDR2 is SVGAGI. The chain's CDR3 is CASSYSTPPHYGYTF. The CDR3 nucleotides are TGTGCCAGCAGTTACTCGACACCGCCCCACTATGGCTACACCTTC.

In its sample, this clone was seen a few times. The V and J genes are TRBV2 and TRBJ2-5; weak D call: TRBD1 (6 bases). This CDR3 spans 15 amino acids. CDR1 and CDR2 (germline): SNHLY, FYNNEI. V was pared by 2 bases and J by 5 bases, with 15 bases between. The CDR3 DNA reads TGTGCCAGCAGTGAATTTGGACTCCAGGGGGAGACCCAGTACTTC. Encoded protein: CASSEFGLQGETQYF. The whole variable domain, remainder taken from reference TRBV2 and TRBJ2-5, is EPEVTQTPSHQVTQMGQEVILRCVPISNHLYFYWYRQILGQKVEFLVSFYNNEISEKSEIFDDQFSVERPDGSNFTLKIRSTKLEDSAMYFCASSEFGLQGETQYFGPGTRLLVL.

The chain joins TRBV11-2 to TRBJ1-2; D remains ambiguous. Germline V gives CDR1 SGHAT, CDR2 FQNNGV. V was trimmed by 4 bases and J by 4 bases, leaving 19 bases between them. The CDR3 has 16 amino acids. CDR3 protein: CASSSLFGLATYGYTF. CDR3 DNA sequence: TGTGCCAGCAGCTCCCTTTTCGGTTTGGCGACCTATGGCTACACCTTC.

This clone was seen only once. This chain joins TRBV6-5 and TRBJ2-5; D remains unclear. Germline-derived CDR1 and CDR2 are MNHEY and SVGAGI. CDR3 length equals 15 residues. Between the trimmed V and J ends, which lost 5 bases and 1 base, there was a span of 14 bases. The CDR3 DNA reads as TGTGCCAGCAGTCCTTGGGCCCTACCCCAAGAGACCCAGTACTTC. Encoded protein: CASSPWALPQETQYF.

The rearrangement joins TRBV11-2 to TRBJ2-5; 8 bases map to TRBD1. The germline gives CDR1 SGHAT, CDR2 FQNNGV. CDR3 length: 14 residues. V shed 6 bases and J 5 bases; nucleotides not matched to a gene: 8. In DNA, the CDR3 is TGTGCCAGCAGTAGGACAGGGACTGGGGAGACCCAGTACTTC. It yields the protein CASSRTGTGETQYF.

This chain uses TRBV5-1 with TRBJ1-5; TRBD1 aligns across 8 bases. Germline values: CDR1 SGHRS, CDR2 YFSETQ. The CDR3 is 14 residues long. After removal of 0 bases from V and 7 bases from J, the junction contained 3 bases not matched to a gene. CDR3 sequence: CASSLGTGLQPQHF. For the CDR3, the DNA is TGCGCCAGCAGCTTGGGGACAGGGCTCCAGCCCCAGCATTTT. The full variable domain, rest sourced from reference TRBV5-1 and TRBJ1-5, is KAGVTQTPRYLIKTRGQQVTLSCSPISGHRSVSWYQQTPGQGLQFLFEYFSETQRNKGNFPGRFSGRQFSNSRSEMNVSTLELGDSALYLCASSLGTGLQPQHFGDGTRLSIL.

CDR3 residues: CASSRQGKRNEKLFF. CDR3 coding DNA: TGTGCCAGCAGTAGACAGGGGAAGCGTAATGAAAAACTGTTTTTT. The V and J genes are TRBV2 and TRBJ1-4, with 8 bases that match TRBD1. The germline gives CDR1 SNHLY, CDR2 FYNNEI. The CDR3 consists of 15 residues. J was trimmed by 4 bases and V by 5 bases; bases with no gene match: 6. Full variable domain (missing parts from reference TRBV2 and TRBJ1-4): EPEVTQTPSHQVTQMGQEVILRCVPISNHLYFYWYRQILGQKVEFLVSFYNNEISEKSEIFDDQFSVERPDGSNFTLKIRSTKLEDSAMYFCASSRQGKRNEKLFFGSGTQLSVL.

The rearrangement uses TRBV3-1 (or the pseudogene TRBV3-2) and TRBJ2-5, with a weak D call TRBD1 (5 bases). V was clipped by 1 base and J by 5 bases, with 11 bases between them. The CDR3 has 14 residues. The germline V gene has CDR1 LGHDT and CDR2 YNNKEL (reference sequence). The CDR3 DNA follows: TGTGCCAGCAGCCAAGTAATATGGGGCGAGACCCAGTACTTC. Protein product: CASSQVIWGETQYF.

The CDR3 DNA is TGTGCCAGCAGACAGGGTGGCACTGAAGCTTTCTTT. This translates into CASRQGGTEAFF. J is TRBJ1-1 and V is TRBV27; D is perhaps TRBD1 (6 bases). CDR1 and CDR2 from the germline V gene are MNHEY and SMNVEV (reference sequence). This CDR3 has 12 residues. V lost 6 bases and J lost 4, with 9 bases in between.

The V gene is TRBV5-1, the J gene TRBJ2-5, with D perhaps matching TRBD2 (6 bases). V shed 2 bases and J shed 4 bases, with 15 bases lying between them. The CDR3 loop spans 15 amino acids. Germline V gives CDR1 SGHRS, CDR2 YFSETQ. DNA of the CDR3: TGCGCCAGCAGCTTAGGTCCCGGGCGGGGAGAGACCCAGTACTTC. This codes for CASSLGPGRGETQYF.

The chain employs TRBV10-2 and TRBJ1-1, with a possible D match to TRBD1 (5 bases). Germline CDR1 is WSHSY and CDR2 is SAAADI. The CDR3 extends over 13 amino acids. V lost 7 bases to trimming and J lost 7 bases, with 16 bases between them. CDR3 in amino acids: CASTKTRAFEAFF. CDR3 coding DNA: TGCGCCAGCACCAAGACCAGGGCCTTTGAAGCTTTCTTT.

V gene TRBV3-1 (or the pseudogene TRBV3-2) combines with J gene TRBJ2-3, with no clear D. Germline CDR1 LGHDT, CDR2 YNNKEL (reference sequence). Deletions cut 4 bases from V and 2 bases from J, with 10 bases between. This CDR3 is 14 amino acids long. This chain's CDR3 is CASSRSSPTDTQYF. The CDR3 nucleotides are TGTGCCAGCAGCCGTAGCAGCCCCACAGATACGCAGTATTTT.

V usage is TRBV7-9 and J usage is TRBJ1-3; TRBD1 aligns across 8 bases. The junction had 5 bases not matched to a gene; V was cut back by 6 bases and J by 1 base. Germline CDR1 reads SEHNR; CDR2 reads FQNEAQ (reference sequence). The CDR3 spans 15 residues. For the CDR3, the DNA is TGTGCCAGCAGGGAAGACAGGGGTTCTGGAAACACCATATATTTT. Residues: CASREDRGSGNTIYF.

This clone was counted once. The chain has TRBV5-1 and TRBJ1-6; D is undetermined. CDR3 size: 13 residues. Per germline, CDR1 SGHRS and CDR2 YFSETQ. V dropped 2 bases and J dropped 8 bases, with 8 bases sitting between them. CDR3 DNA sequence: TGCGCCAGCAGCTTAGGTGGGGATTCACCCCTCCACTTT. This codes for CASSLGGDSPLHF.

CDR3 region: CASSPFSARYEQYF. As DNA, the CDR3 is TGTGCCAGCTCACCATTTTCCGCCCGATACGAGCAGTACTTC. V gene TRBV18 combines with J gene TRBJ2-7; D not resolved. The CDR3 length is 14 residues. In germline, CDR1 is KGHSH, CDR2 LQKENI. With 2 bases removed from V and 4 bases from J, the gap between germline ends came to 12 bases.

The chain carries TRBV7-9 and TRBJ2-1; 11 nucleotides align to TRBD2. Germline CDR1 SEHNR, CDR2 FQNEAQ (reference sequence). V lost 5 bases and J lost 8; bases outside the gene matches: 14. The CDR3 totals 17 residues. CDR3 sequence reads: CASSVPLSGGASDEQFF. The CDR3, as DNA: TGTGCCAGCAGCGTTCCTCTTAGCGGGGGGGCTAGCGATGAGCAGTTCTTC.

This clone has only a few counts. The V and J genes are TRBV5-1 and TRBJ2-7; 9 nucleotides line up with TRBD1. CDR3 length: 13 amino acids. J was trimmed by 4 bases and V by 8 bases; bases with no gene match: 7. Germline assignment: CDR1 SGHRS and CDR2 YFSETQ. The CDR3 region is CASRDREKYEQYF. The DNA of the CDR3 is TGCGCCAGTAGGGACAGGGAAAAATACGAGCAGTACTTC.

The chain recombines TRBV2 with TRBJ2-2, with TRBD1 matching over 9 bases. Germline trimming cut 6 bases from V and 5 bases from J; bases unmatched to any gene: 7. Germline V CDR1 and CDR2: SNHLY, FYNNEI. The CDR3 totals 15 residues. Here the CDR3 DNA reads TGTGCCAGCAGGGATGGGACAGGGAGAACCGGGGAGCTGTTTTTT. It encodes CASRDGTGRTGELFF.

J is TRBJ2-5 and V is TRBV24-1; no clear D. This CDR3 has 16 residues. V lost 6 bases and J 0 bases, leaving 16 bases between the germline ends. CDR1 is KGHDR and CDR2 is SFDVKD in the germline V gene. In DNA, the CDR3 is TGTGCCACCAGTTCCTCTGGCCTAGGGTACCAAGAGACCCAGTACTTC. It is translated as CATSSSGLGYQETQYF.

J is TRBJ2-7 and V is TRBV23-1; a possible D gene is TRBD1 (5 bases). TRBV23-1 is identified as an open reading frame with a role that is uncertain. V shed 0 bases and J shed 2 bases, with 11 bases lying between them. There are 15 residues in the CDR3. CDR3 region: CASSQSREGAYEQYF. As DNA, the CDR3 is TGCGCCAGCAGTCAATCTCGCGAAGGGGCCTACGAGCAGTACTTC.